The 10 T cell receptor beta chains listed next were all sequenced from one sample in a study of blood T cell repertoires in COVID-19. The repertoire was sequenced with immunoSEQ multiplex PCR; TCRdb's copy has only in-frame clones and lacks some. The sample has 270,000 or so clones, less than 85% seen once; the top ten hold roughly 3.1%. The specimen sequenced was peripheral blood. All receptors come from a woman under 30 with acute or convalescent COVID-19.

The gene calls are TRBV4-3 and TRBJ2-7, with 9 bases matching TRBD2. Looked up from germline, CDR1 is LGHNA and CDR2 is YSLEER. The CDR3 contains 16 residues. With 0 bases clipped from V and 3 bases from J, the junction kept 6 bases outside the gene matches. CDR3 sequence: CASSQDEGSGSYEQYF. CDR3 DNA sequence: TGCGCCAGCAGCCAAGACGAGGGTAGCGGGAGCTACGAGCAGTACTTC.

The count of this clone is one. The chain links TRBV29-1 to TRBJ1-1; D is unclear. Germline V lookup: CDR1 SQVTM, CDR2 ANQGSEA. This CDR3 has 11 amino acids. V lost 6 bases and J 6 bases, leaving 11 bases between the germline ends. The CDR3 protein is CSVRLYPEAFF. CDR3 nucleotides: TGCAGCGTCCGACTCTATCCTGAAGCTTTCTTT.

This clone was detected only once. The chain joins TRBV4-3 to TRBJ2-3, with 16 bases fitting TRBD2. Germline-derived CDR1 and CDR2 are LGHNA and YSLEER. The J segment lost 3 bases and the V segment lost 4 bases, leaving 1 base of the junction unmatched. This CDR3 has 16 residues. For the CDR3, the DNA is TGCGCCAGCAGCCGGGGACTAGCGGGGGGGACAGATACGCAGTATTTT. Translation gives CASSRGLAGGTDTQYF.

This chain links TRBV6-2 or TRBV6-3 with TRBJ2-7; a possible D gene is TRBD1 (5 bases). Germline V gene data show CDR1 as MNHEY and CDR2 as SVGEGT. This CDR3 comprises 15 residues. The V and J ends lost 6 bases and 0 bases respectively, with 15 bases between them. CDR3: CASSLDSLLSYEQYF. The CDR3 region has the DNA TGTGCCAGCAGCCTCGACAGTCTACTCTCCTACGAGCAGTACTTC.

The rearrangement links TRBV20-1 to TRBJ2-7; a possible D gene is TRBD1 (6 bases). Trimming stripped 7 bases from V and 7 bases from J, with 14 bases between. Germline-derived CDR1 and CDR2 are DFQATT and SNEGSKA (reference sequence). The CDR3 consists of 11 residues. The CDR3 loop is CSVPKGVEQYF. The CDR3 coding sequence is TGCAGTGTCCCCAAGGGGGTAGAGCAGTACTTC.

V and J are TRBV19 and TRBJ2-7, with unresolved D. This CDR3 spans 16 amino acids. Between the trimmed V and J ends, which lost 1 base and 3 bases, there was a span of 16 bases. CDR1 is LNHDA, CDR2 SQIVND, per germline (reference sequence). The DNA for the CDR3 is TGTGCCAGTAGTATAGGCGGAATTAGGCCTAACTACGAGCAGTACTTC. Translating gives CASSIGGIRPNYEQYF.

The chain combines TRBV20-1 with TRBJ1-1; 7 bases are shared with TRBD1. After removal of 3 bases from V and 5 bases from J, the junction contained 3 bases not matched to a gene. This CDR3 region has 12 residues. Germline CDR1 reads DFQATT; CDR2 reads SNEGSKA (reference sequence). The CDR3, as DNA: TGCAGTGCTAGTGTACAGGGGACTGAAGCTTTCTTT. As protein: CSASVQGTEAFF.

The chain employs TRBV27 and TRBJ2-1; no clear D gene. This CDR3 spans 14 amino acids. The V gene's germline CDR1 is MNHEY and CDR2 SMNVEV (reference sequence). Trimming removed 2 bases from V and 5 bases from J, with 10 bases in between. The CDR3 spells CASSLRRQNNEQFF. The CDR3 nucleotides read TGTGCCAGCAGTTTACGCAGGCAAAACAATGAGCAGTTCTTC.

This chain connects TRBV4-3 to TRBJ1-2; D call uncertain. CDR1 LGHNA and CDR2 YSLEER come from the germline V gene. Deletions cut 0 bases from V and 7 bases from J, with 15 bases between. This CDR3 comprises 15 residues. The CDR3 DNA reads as TGCGCCAGCAGCCAAGACCTGCCGGGGTCTGGTGGCTACACCTTC. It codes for CASSQDLPGSGGYTF.

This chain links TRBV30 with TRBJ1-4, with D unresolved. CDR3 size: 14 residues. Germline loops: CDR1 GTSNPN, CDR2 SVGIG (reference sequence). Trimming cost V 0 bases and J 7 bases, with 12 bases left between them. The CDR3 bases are TGTGCCTGGAGTGTATTTGCTGCGGGTGAAAAACTGTTTTTT. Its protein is CAWSVFAAGEKLFF. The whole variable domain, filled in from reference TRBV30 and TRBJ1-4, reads SQTIHQWPATLVQPVGSPLSLECTVEGTSNPNLYWYRQAAGRGLQLLFYSVGIGQISSEVPQNLSASRPQDRQFILSSKKLLLSDSGFYLCAWSVFAAGEKLFFGSGTQLSVL.